This passage covers 8 T cell receptor beta chains from one sample sequenced in a study of blood T cell repertoires in COVID-19. Generated by immunoSEQ multiplex PCR, the TCRdb table keeps only in-frame clones and is missing some. The data hold 250,000 or so clones, with just under 85% observed a single time. Sequencing was done on a sample of peripheral blood. These receptors originate from a man aged 45 to 65 with acute or convalescent COVID-19.

J is TRBJ2-2 and V is TRBV12-5; D remains unclear. The germline CDR1 and CDR2 sequences are LGHNT and FRNRAP. This CDR3 contains 13 residues. V was pared by 3 bases and J by 7 bases, with 9 bases between. This CDR3 is CASGFGSYGELFF. The CDR3 DNA sequence: TGTGCTAGTGGTTTCGGGTCCTACGGGGAGCTGTTTTTT.

The chain carries TRBV6-6 and TRBJ2-7; 10 bases align to TRBD1. V lost 6 bases and J lost 5; bases outside the gene matches: 10. Germline lookup yields CDR1 MNHNY and CDR2 SVGAGI (reference sequence). This CDR3 has 15 amino acids. CDR3 bases: TGTGCCAGCAGAAACGTCCCGGGACAGGGGAACGAGCAGTACTTC. It encodes CASRNVPGQGNEQYF.

This chain connects TRBV6-6 to TRBJ1-1; possible D gene TRBD1, 6 bases. The V end lost 7 bases, the J end lost 6 bases, and 18 bases lay between the germline ends. Germline V gives CDR1 MNHNY, CDR2 SVGAGI (reference sequence). The length of the CDR3 is 14 residues. The DNA of the CDR3 is TGTGCCAGCACCCGACAGGAGTACGATGCTGAAGCTTTCTTT. It yields the protein CASTRQEYDAEAFF.

The chain links TRBV27 to TRBJ2-5; 7 bases agree with TRBD1. V shed 6 bases and J 5 bases; nucleotides not matched to a gene: 15. This CDR3 is 16 amino acids long. Germline loops: CDR1 MNHEY, CDR2 SMNVEV (reference sequence). CDR3 coding DNA: TGTGCCAGCAGCTCCCCAAGACAGGGTAGGCGGGAGACCCAGTACTTC. It yields the protein CASSSPRQGRRETQYF.

This chain connects TRBV29-1 to TRBJ1-1, with no clear D. CDR1 is SQVTM, CDR2 ANQGSEA, per germline. The germline V and J ends were trimmed by 5 bases and 4 bases, with 17 bases remaining between them. CDR3 length: 14 amino acids. The CDR3 DNA sequence: TGCAGCGTTCGGGCCCGGGGAACGCGCACTGAAGCTTTCTTT. It codes for CSVRARGTRTEAFF.

The CDR3 protein is CASSEAGGSNEQFF. The DNA of the CDR3 is TGTGCCAGCAGTGAAGCGGGAGGTTCCAATGAGCAGTTCTTC. The chain couples TRBV2 to TRBJ2-1; perhaps TRBD2 as D (6 bases). The CDR3 has 14 amino acids. Germline V CDR1 and CDR2: SNHLY, FYNNEI. Trimming took off 0 bases at V and 6 bases at J, with 9 bases between the two ends.

The rearrangement links TRBV4-1 to TRBJ2-3; 7 nucleotides line up with TRBD1. The germline CDR1 and CDR2 sequences are MGHRA and YSYEKL. J lost 2 bases, V lost 0 bases, and 11 bases had no gene match. The CDR3 is 18 residues long. The CDR3 region is CASSQDVLGGAATDTQYF. DNA of the CDR3: TGCGCCAGCAGCCAAGACGTTCTAGGGGGCGCTGCCACAGATACGCAGTATTTT.

The V gene is TRBV5-1, the J gene TRBJ2-2, with D possibly being TRBD1 (6 bases). CDR3 length equals 14 residues. The V end was cut by 9 bases, the J end by 0 bases, with 12 bases between. Germline CDR1 and CDR2: SGHRS and YFSETQ. CDR3 nucleotide sequence: TGCGCCACCATGGGACAAACGAACACCGGGGAGCTGTTTTTT. As protein: CATMGQTNTGELFF.